Below, 32 T cell receptor beta chains from the same sample are listed, as sequenced in a study of identical twins. TCRdb redid the calling of the 5' RACE reads with MiXCR, one entry per CDR3 protein. The table shows around 530,000 distinct CDR3 sequences, with over 12% occurring only once. This sample also belongs to another study, concerning yellow fever vaccine responses in identical twins.

Sequenced input: CD4+ T cells sorted from blood. Every receptor here comes from a woman aged 18-29 years in good health.

The chain has TRBV7-9 and TRBJ2-7, with 10 bases that match TRBD1. Germline V gene data show CDR1 as SEHNR and CDR2 as FQNEAQ (reference sequence). Trimming took 0 bases from V and 5 from J; bases not matched to a gene: 4. The length of the CDR3 is 15 residues. This CDR3 reads CASSLAIGTGDEQYV. CDR3 coding DNA: TGTGCCAGCAGCTTAGCAATTGGGACAGGGGACGAGCAGTACGTC.

The sample holds a few counts of this clonotype. The chain couples TRBV20-1 to TRBJ1-5, with D maybe TRBD1 (6 bases). Germline CDR1 is DFQATT and CDR2 is SNEGSKA (reference sequence). Trimming left V 2 bases short and J 6 bases short, with 11 bases between. The CDR3 contains 13 residues. This CDR3 is CSARQTGSQPQHF. CDR3 nucleotides: TGCAGTGCTAGACAAACAGGGAGTCAGCCCCAGCATTTT.

This clonotype was found a few times. The rearrangement links TRBV6-1 to TRBJ1-1, with unresolved D. The ends were cut back, 7 bases at V and 4 bases at J, with 16 bases in the middle. CDR1 and CDR2 from the germline V gene are MNHNS and SASEGT. The CDR3 is 14 residues long. The CDR3 here is CASTRSGRTTEAFF. The CDR3 DNA reads as TGTGCCAGCACCCGGTCCGGGCGGACCACTGAAGCTTTCTTT.

This clonotype was seen a handful of times. The V gene is TRBV5-1, the J gene TRBJ2-5, with D hard to call. The CDR3 is 16 residues long. V dropped 1 base and J dropped 1 base, with 14 bases sitting between them. Germline CDR1 reads SGHRS; CDR2 reads YFSETQ. CDR3 sequence: CASSLSTGTFQETQYF. In DNA, the CDR3 is TGCGCCAGCAGCTTGTCGACGGGCACTTTCCAAGAGACCCAGTACTTC.

This clonotype has just a few counts. The chain joins TRBV12-3 or TRBV12-4 to TRBJ1-2, with D unresolved. This CDR3 has 12 amino acids. V lost 5 bases and J lost 8, with 12 bases in between. The CDR3 loop reads CASSPSTAGYTF. The CDR3 DNA follows: TGTGCCAGCAGTCCATCTACGGCAGGCTACACCTTC.

The CDR3 DNA is TGCAGCGTTGGAATCAACCCCGTCTACACCTTC. Its translation: CSVGINPVYTF. This chain uses TRBV29-1 with TRBJ1-2; no definite D call. V gave up 4 bases and J gave up 10 bases, with 13 bases separating them. CDR3 length: 11 amino acids. CDR1 and CDR2 (germline): SQVTM, ANQGSEA.

The chain combines TRBV15 with TRBJ2-2; tentatively, D is TRBD1 (6 bases). Germline CDR1 and CDR2: LNHNV and YYDKDF (reference sequence). The V gene lost 7 bases and the J gene lost 3 bases, with 15 bases spanning the gap. CDR3 size: 15 residues. The CDR3 DNA follows: TGTGCCACCAAAACCGGGACAAAAGACACCGGGGAGCTGTTTTTT. This translates into CATKTGTKDTGELFF.

There are a few counts of this clonotype. The chain is built from TRBV24-1 and TRBJ2-1; 7 nucleotides align to TRBD2. CDR1 is KGHDR and CDR2 is SFDVKD in the germline V gene. With 1 base clipped from V and 5 bases from J, the junction kept 7 bases outside the gene matches. CDR3 size: 16 residues. The CDR3 nucleotides are TGTGCCACCAGTGATTTCGGCGGGAGAGGGGACAATGAGCAGTTCTTC. Protein sequence: CATSDFGGRGDNEQFF.

The J gene is TRBJ2-1, the V gene TRBV10-3; the D is unclear. This CDR3 spans 13 amino acids. CDR1 and CDR2 from the germline V gene are ENHRY and SYGVKD. Deletions cut 2 bases from V and 7 bases from J, with 9 bases between. The CDR3 DNA reads TGTGCCATCAGTGAGAGACAAAATAATGAGCAGTTCTTC. This gives the protein CAISERQNNEQFF.

The chain's CDR3 is CAISQSGTSGSNEQFF. DNA of the CDR3: TGTGCCATCAGCCAATCCGGGACTAGCGGGAGCAATGAGCAGTTCTTC. J is TRBJ2-1 and V is TRBV10-3; 14 nucleotides align to TRBD2. Germline V gene lookup returns CDR1 ENHRY and CDR2 SYGVKD. CDR3 length: 16 residues. The V gene end was trimmed by 6 bases and the J gene end by 6 bases; junction bases not matched to a gene: 7.

This clonotype has just a few counts. The chain links TRBV10-3 to TRBJ2-2; D unresolved. CDR1 ENHRY and CDR2 SYGVKD come from the germline V gene. V was shortened by 7 bases and J by 7 bases, with 16 bases between the two germline ends. The CDR3 spans 14 residues. The chain's CDR3 is CAITPDLTGGELFF. The DNA for the CDR3 is TGTGCCATCACTCCCGACCTCACTGGCGGGGAGCTGTTTTTT.

The chain carries TRBV20-1 and TRBJ1-3; no clear D gene. Germline CDR1 DFQATT, CDR2 SNEGSKA (reference sequence). This CDR3 region has 11 residues. V lost 1 base and J lost 7, with 5 bases in between. CDR3 in amino acids: CSARAWNTIYF. In DNA, the CDR3 is TGCAGTGCTAGAGCTTGGAACACCATATATTTT.

This clonotype was detected only a few times. The CDR3 loop is CASSTLGGGVRDTEAFF. The CDR3 DNA reads as TGTGCCAGCAGTACCCTCGGGGGTGGGGTTAGGGACACTGAAGCTTTCTTT. V and J are TRBV12-3 or TRBV12-4 and TRBJ1-1; D might be TRBD1 (5 bases). CDR3 size: 17 residues. Trimming cost V 5 bases and J 3 bases, with 22 bases left between them.

The chain employs TRBV7-2 and TRBJ2-2; the D gene is possibly TRBD2 (6 bases). The CDR3 is made up of 15 amino acids. The V end was cut by 2 bases, the J end by 6 bases, with 13 bases between. Germline CDR1 and CDR2: SGHTA and FQGNSA. Written as DNA, the CDR3 is TGTGCCAGCAGCTTATATGGAGGGAGATCCGGGGAGCTGTTTTTT. As protein: CASSLYGGRSGELFF.

This clonotype was seen a few times. The chain employs TRBV11-2 and TRBJ2-1; 7 bases line up with TRBD2. CDR1 and CDR2 (germline): SGHAT, FQNNGV. V lost 1 base to trimming and J lost 8 bases; unmatched junction nucleotides: 17. This CDR3 region has 18 residues. CDR3 sequence (DNA): TGTGCCAGCAGCTTAGGATTTCGGTGGGAGGGCCGGATGGATGAGCAGTTCTTC. It is translated as CASSLGFRWEGRMDEQFF. The variable domain in full, with the rest retrieved from reference TRBV11-2 and TRBJ2-1, is EAGVAQSPRYKIIEKRQSVAFWCNPISGHATLYWYQQILGQGPKLLIQFQNNGVVDDSQLPKDRFSAERLKGVDSTLKIQPAKLEDSAVYLCASSLGFRWEGRMDEQFFGPGTRLTVL.

This clonotype was counted a few times. The V and J genes are TRBV5-1 and TRBJ2-5; D unresolved. The V gene lost 0 bases and the J gene lost 3 bases, with 12 bases spanning the gap. CDR1 and CDR2 (germline): SGHRS, YFSETQ. The CDR3 runs to 15 residues. CDR3 nucleotides: TGCGCCAGCAGCTTGGACGCATGGTGGGAAGAGACCCAGTACTTC. Its protein product is CASSLDAWWEETQYF.

The J gene is TRBJ1-2, the V gene TRBV11-2; maybe TRBD1 (5 bases). With 5 bases removed from V and 5 bases from J, the gap between germline ends came to 21 bases. Germline assignment: CDR1 SGHAT and CDR2 FQNNGV. CDR3 length equals 16 residues. The CDR3 is CASSPLRGVGTYGYTF. The CDR3 DNA sequence: TGTGCCAGCAGCCCCCTAAGGGGAGTGGGTACATATGGCTACACCTTC.

The chain combines TRBV10-1 with TRBJ2-3; D may be TRBD1 (5 bases). Trimming took 5 bases from V and 7 from J, leaving 10 bases between them. The CDR3 covers 12 residues. Germline-derived CDR1 and CDR2 are WNHNN and SYGVQD (reference sequence). The CDR3 DNA follows: TGCGCCAGCAGTACAGGTTTGAATACGCAGTATTTT. Protein sequence: CASSTGLNTQYF.

The chain employs TRBV7-8 and TRBJ2-1; TRBD2 agrees at 9 bases. This CDR3 is built from 17 residues. V trimming: 5 bases; J trimming: 4 bases; junction bases outside the gene matches: 12. Germline V gene sequence: CDR1 SGHVS, CDR2 FQNEAQ. DNA of the CDR3: TGTGCCAGCAGCCTAAGGGGGAGACTAGCGGTATACAATGAGCAGTTCTTC. This encodes CASSLRGRLAVYNEQFF.

This clonotype occurred a few times. The V and J genes are TRBV5-1 and TRBJ2-1; D may be TRBD1 or TRBD2 (5 bases each). The V gene's germline CDR1 is SGHRS and CDR2 YFSETQ. This CDR3 has 15 residues. Trimming cost V 0 bases and J 4 bases, with 11 bases left between them. CDR3 protein: CASSLVRDPYNEQFF. The CDR3 region has the DNA TGCGCCAGCAGCTTGGTTCGGGACCCGTACAATGAGCAGTTCTTC.

The rearrangement joins TRBV7-9 to TRBJ1-2; possibly TRBD1 for D (6 bases). Trimming shortened V by 10 bases and J by 5 bases, and 14 bases separated the two germline ends. The CDR3 contains 12 residues. The germline V gene encodes CDR1 SEHNR and CDR2 FQNEAQ (reference sequence). The DNA for the CDR3 is TGTGCCACCCCGGGGGCTCGATATGGCTACACCTTC. Translating gives CATPGARYGYTF. Full variable domain (remainder filled in from reference TRBV7-9 and TRBJ1-2): DTGVSQNPRHKITKRGQNVTFRCDPISEHNRLYWYRQTLGQGPEFLTYFQNEAQLEKSRLLSDRFSAERPKGSFSTLEIQRTEQGDSAMYLCATPGARYGYTFGSGTRLTVV.

There are many counts of this clonotype. The V call is TRBV7-9, the J call TRBJ1-6, with D hard to call. Germline V gene sequence: CDR1 SEHNR, CDR2 FQNEAQ (reference sequence). Trimming stripped 2 bases from V and 10 bases from J, with 9 bases between. The CDR3 is 13 residues long. CDR3 amino acids: CASSLMVNSPLHF. The DNA for the CDR3 is TGTGCCAGCAGCTTAATGGTGAACTCACCCCTCCACTTT.

This clonotype appeared a few times. This chain uses TRBV7-7 with TRBJ2-1; D perhaps matches TRBD2 (6 bases). The V end lost 5 bases, the J end lost 4 bases, and 15 bases lay between the germline ends. The CDR3 loop spans 15 amino acids. The V gene's germline CDR1 is SSHAT and CDR2 FNYEAQ (reference sequence). For the CDR3, the DNA is TGTGCCAGCAGCACGGGACTCCAGCCTTACAATGAGCAGTTCTTC. Translating gives CASSTGLQPYNEQFF.

This clonotype was detected only a few times. V and J are TRBV3-1 and TRBJ1-1; 7 bases map to TRBD1. Trimming at V came to 2 bases and at J to 0 bases, leaving 3 bases not matched to a gene. This CDR3 contains 15 residues. CDR1 LGHDT and CDR2 YNNKEL come from the germline V gene (reference sequence). CDR3 nucleotides: TGTGCCAGCAGCCAAACAGGGGCTATGAACACTGAAGCTTTCTTT. As protein: CASSQTGAMNTEAFF.

V is TRBV13 and J is TRBJ2-2, with unresolved D. The CDR3 loop spans 13 amino acids. Trimming removed 2 bases at V and 4 bases at J, with 5 bases between. Germline V gene sequence: CDR1 PRHDT, CDR2 FYEKMQ (reference sequence). The CDR3 coding sequence is TGTGCCAGCAGCTTATATCGCACCGGGGAGCTGTTTTTT. Its protein is CASSLYRTGELFF.

In this sample, this clonotype turned up many times. The CDR3 nucleotides are TGTGCCATCAGTGAAGCGGGAGTTTACAATGAGCAGTTCTTC. Residues: CAISEAGVYNEQFF. This sequence joins TRBV10-3 and TRBJ2-1, with 8 bases fitting TRBD2. Germline loops: CDR1 ENHRY, CDR2 SYGVKD. The CDR3 runs to 14 residues. V lost 3 bases to trimming and J lost 4 bases; unmatched junction nucleotides: 2.

The sample holds a few counts of this clonotype. The chain couples TRBV9 to TRBJ2-1, with D possibly being TRBD1 (6 bases). This CDR3 has 16 residues. With 0 bases removed from V and 2 bases from J, the gap between germline ends came to 12 bases. Germline V gives CDR1 SGDLS, CDR2 YYNGEE. The chain's CDR3 is CASSVDRAFAYNEQFF. The CDR3 DNA sequence: TGTGCCAGCAGCGTAGACAGGGCCTTCGCCTACAATGAGCAGTTCTTC.

The chain recombines TRBV25-1 with TRBJ2-2; TRBD2 aligns across 7 bases. This CDR3 is 16 amino acids long. Germline V gives CDR1 MGHDK, CDR2 SYGVNS. V lost 4 bases to trimming and J lost 5 bases; unmatched junction nucleotides: 10. The CDR3 DNA reads TGTGCCAGCAGTGGGGACGCGGGACTAATGACCGGGGAGCTGTTTTTT. Its translation: CASSGDAGLMTGELFF.

The V call is TRBV5-1, the J call TRBJ2-1, with 8 bases that match TRBD1. V trimming: 0 bases; J trimming: 6 bases; junction bases outside the gene matches: 11. Germline loops: CDR1 SGHRS, CDR2 YFSETQ. The CDR3 contains 17 residues. The chain's CDR3 is CASSLGGTGREFNEQFF. The DNA of the CDR3 is TGCGCCAGCAGCTTGGGCGGGACAGGAAGGGAATTCAATGAGCAGTTCTTC. Using reference TRBV5-1 and TRBJ2-1 for the parts outside the CDR3, the full variable domain is KAGVTQTPRYLIKTRGQQVTLSCSPISGHRSVSWYQQTPGQGLQFLFEYFSETQRNKGNFPGRFSGRQFSNSRSEMNVSTLELGDSALYLCASSLGGTGREFNEQFFGPGTRLTVL.

V and J are TRBV24-1 and TRBJ2-1, with D possibly being TRBD1 (5 bases). The germline gives CDR1 KGHDR, CDR2 SFDVKD. Trimming took 3 bases from V and 15 from J, leaving 23 bases between them. The CDR3 runs to 15 residues. The CDR3 region is CATSDLTIGESGLFF. As DNA, the CDR3 is TGTGCCACCAGTGATCTTACGATTGGGGAATCAGGGCTGTTCTTC.

This clonotype was recorded many times. The chain carries TRBV21-1 and TRBJ2-1; the DNA was not compared with TRBD1, the D call given in the table. TRBV21-1 is given as a pseudogene. CDR3 length: 14 amino acids. CDR3 nucleotide sequence: TGTGCCAGCAGCAAAGTAGGGGTGTACAATGAGCAGTTCTTC. Translated, it gives CASSKVGVYNEQFF.

This clonotype has only a few counts. The chain carries TRBV20-1 and TRBJ1-1, with D uncertain. The CDR3 runs 10 residues. V lost 4 bases and J 11 bases, leaving 11 bases between the germline ends. In germline, CDR1 is DFQATT, CDR2 SNEGSKA (reference sequence). CDR3 protein: CSAIGEVAFF. The CDR3, as DNA: TGCAGTGCTATTGGGGAGGTGGCTTTCTTT.